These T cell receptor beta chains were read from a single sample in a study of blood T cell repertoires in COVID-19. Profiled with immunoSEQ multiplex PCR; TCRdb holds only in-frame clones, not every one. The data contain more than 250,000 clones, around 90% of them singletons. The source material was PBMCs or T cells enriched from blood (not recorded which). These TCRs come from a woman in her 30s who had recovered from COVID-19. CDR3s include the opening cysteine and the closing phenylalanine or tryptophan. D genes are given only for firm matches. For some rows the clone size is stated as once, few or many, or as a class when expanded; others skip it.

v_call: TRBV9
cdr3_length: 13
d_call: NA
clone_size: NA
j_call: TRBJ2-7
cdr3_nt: TGTGCCAGCAGCGTAGGGGGCACCTACGAGCAGTACTTC
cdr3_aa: CASSVGGTYEQYF

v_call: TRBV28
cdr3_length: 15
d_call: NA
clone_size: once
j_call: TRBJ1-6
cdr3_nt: TGTGCCAGCAGTTTATACAGGGCCCATAATTCACCCCTCCACTTT
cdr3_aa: CASSLYRAHNSPLHF

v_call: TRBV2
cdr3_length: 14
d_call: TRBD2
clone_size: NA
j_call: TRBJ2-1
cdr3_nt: TGTGCCAGCAGTGAAGCGCCGGGGGGTTGGGAGCAGTTCTTC
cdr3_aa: CASSEAPGGWEQFF

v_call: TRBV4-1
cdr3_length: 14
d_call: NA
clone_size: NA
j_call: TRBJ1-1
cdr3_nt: TGCGCCAGCAGCCAAGATCTAGCGAACACTGAAGCTTTCTTT
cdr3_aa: CASSQDLANTEAFF

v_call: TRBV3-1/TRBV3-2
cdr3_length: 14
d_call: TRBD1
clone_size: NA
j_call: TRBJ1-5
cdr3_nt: TGTGCCAGCAGCCAGACAGGGAACAATCAGCCCCAGCATTTT
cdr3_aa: CASSQTGNNQPQHF

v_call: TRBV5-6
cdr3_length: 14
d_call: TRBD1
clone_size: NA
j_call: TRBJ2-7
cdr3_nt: TGTGCCAGCAGCGGAGACAGGGTCAGGGGCGAGCAGTACTTC
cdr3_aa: CASSGDRVRGEQYF

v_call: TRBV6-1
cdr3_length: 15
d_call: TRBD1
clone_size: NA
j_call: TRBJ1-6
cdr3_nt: TGTGCCAGCAGTGCCCGTGGACAGGGAACCTCACCCCTCCACTTT
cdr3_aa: CASSARGQGTSPLHF

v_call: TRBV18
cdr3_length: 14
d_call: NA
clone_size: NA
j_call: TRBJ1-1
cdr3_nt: TGTGCCAGCTCACCCAGCGGCAGGAACACTGAAGCTTTCTTT
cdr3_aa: CASSPSGRNTEAFF

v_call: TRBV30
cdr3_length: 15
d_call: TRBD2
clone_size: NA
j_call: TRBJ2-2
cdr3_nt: TGTGCCTGGAGTGGCGGGGGGGCCTCGACCGGGGAGCTGTTTTTT
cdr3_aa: CAWSGGGASTGELFF

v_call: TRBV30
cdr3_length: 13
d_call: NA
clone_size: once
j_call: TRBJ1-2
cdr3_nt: TGTGCCTGGAGGCTCGGGGGGTCGTATGGCTACACCTTC
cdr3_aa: CAWRLGGSYGYTF

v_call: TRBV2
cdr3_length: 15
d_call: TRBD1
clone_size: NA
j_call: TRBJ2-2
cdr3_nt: TGTGCCATTCCGACAGGGGCCCTAGACACCGGGGAGCTGTTTTTT
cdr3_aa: CAIPTGALDTGELFF

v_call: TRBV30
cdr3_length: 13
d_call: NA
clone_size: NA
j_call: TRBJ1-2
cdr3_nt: TGTGCCTGGAGTGTAGGGGGTTCCTCTGGCTACACCTTC
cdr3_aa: CAWSVGGSSGYTF

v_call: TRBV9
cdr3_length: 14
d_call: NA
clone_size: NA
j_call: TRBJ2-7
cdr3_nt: TGTGCCAGCAGCCCCCAGGGTTTAGCCTACGAGCAGTACTTC
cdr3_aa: CASSPQGLAYEQYF

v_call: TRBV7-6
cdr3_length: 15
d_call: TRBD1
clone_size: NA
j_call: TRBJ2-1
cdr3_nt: TGTGCCAGCAGCTGGACAGGGACTTCCTACAATGAGCAGTTCTTC
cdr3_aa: CASSWTGTSYNEQFF

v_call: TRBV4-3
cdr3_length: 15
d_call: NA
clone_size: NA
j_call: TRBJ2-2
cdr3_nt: TGCGCCAGCAGCCAGCCATTAGGGGACACCGGGGAGCTGTTTTTT
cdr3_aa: CASSQPLGDTGELFF

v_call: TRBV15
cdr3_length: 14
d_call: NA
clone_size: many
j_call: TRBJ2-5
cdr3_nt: TGTGCCACCAGCACAGGGACAGCCGGGGGGACCCAGTACTTC
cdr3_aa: CATSTGTAGGTQYF

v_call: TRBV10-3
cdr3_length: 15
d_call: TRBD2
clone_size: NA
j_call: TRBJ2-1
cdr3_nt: TGTGCCATCAGGGAGACTAGCGGGGGCGGCGATGAGCAGTTCTTC
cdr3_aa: CAIRETSGGGDEQFF

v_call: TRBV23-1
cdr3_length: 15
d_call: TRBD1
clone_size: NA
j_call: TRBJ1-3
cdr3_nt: TGCGCCAGCAGTCGCGAGGGGGCCCCTGGAAACACCATATATTTT
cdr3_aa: CASSREGAPGNTIYF

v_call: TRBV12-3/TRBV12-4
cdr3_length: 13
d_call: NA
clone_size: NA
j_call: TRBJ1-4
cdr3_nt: TGTGCCAGCAGCAAGGGGGTTGGAGAAAAACTGTTTTTT
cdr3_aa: CASSKGVGEKLFF

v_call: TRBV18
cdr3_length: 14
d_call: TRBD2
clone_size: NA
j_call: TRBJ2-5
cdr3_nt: TGTGCCAGCTCACCCCGACTAGCGACAGAGACCCAGTACTTC
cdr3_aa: CASSPRLATETQYF

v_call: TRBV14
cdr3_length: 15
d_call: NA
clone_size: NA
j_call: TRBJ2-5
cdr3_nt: TGTGCCAGCAGCCCGAAAGCACAGGGTCGGCAGACCCAGTACTTC
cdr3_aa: CASSPKAQGRQTQYF

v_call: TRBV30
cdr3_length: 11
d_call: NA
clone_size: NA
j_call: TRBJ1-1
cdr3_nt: TGTGCCGGTCGAAGGGGCACTGAAGCTTTCTTT
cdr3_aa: CAGRRGTEAFF

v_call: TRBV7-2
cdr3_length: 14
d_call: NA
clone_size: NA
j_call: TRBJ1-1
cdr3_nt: TGTGCCAGCAGCTTAGCCTTTAGGGGAACTGAAGCTTTCTTT
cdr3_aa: CASSLAFRGTEAFF

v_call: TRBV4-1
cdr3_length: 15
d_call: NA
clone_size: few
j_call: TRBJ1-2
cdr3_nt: TGCGCCAGCAGCCAAGCGTCCGGGGAGAGGTATGGCTACACCTTC
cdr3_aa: CASSQASGERYGYTF

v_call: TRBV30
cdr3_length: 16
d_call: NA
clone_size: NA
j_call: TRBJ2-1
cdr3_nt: NA
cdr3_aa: CAWSSFRGGGVFWQFF

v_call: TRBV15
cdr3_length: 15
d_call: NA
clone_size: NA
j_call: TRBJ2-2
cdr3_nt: TGTGCCACCAGCAGAGGTCGGGTGCTGGCCGGGGAGCTGTTTTTT
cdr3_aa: CATSRGRVLAGELFF

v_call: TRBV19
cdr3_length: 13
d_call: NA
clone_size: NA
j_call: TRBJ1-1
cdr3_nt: TGTGCCAGTAGTATAGATCGGGGGGACGAAGCTTTCTTT
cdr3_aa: CASSIDRGDEAFF

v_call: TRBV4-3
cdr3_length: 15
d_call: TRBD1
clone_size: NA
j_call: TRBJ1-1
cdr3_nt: TGCGCCAGCAGCCAGGGACAGGGACTGAACACTGAAGCTTTCTTT
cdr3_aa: CASSQGQGLNTEAFF

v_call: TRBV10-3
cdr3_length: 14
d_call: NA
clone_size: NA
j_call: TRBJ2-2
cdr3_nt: TGTGCCATCAAGGGCGGCGGAGAGGGCGGGGAGCTGTTTTTT
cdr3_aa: CAIKGGGEGGELFF

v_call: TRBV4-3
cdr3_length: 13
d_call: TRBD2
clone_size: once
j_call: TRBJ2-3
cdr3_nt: TGCGCCAGCAGCCAAGGAGCGGGGGCTACGCAGTATTTT
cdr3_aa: CASSQGAGATQYF

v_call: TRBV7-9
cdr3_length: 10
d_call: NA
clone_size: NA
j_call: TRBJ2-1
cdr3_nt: TGTGCCAGCGGCCCCAATGAGCAGTTCTTC
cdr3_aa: CASGPNEQFF

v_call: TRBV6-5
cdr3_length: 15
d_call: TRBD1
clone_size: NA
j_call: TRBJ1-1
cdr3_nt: TGTGCCAGCAGTCCGATAAGGACAGGGGTCACTGAAGCTTTCTTT
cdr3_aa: CASSPIRTGVTEAFF

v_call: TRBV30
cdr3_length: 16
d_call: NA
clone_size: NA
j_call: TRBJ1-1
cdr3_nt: TGTGCCTGGAGTGTACGGCCAATAGGGGGGAACACTGAAGCTTTCTTT
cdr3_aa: CAWSVRPIGGNTEAFF

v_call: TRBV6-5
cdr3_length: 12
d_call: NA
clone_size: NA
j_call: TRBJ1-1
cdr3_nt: TGTGCCAGCAGTTACCCCGGACAGAAAGCTTTCTTT
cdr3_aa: CASSYPGQKAFF

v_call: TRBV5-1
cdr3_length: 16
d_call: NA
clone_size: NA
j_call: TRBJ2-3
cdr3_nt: TGCGCCAGCACCCGGCAGTGGGCCTTGAGTTCAGATACGCAGTATTTT
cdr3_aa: CASTRQWALSSDTQYF